The subject of this entry is one TCR beta chain. Its antigen remains unknown. This CDR3 comprises 13 residues. Trimming removed 4 bases at V and 4 bases at J, with 8 bases between. Per the germline V gene, CDR1 is SGHDN and CDR2 is FVKESK. The sample originates from a study of T cell responses to AZD1222 COVID-19 vaccine. Regarding the study as a whole: An increase in Spike-specific TCR breadth and depth was observed after two AZD1222 doses. Nearly half of unique spike-specific TCRs reportedly avoided B.1.351 and B.1.1.7 mutated regions. Across the whole spike, CD4 TCRs peaked at regions 160-218 and 743-854.

TCRdb's table, derived via immunoSEQ multiplex PCR, lists solely in-frame clones and lacks some. The sample lists 40,000 or so clones, 65% to 85% occurring once. Second-dose schedules of about 4 or about 12 weeks were combined. V and J are TRBV14 and TRBJ1-3; D uncertain. The sample here was peripheral blood, taken 28 days after the second AZD1222 dose. The clonotype originates from an adult who received the AZD1222 COVID-19 vaccine. CDR3 region: CASSPGPGNTIYF. Here the CDR3 DNA reads TGTGCCAGCAGCCCAGGCCCGGGAAACACCATATATTTT.